The entry that follows covers one T cell receptor (beta chain) sequence. The CDR3 sequence is 15 residues long. Germline V gene sequence: CDR1 SGHTA, CDR2 FQGNSA. The V gene lost 0 bases and the J gene lost 2 bases, with 11 bases spanning the gap. Next came a second PCR, run for roughly 7 to 12 cycles, which used a sample-barcoded 5' primer along with a J-beta primer mix. TCRdb ran MiXCR on the 5' RACE reads and lists one entry per CDR3 protein. The table has roughly 500,000 distinct CDR3 sequences, less than 25% seen once. This sample was taken from a study of blood T cells in healthy people across ages. The same data also went into a second study, on T cells of mothers and their children. That paper states: Mothers and children who were related shared slightly more overlap than unrelated pairs, but not significantly more.

The sequencing sample was made of blood. This chain joins TRBV7-2 and TRBJ2-7; D unresolved. The receptor was derived from a boy under 18 in good health. DNA for the CDR3: TGTGCCAGCAGCTTAGCATTTGGGGTTACCTACGAGCAGTACTTC. Translating it yields CASSLAFGVTYEQYF.